Listed here are 23 T cell receptor beta chains from one sample, sequenced in a study of CD8 T cells in ankylosing spondylitis. MiXCR was run by TCRdb on the 5' RACE reads, yielding one entry per CDR3 protein. The table records 300,000 to 350,000 distinct CDR3 sequences, roughly 20% of them present only once. Sequenced: blood, either unsorted or a sorted T cell fraction (not recorded which). All receptors come from a female donor with ankylosing spondylitis or in good health (not recorded which).

This sequence joins TRBV4-3 and TRBJ2-5; D gene unclear. Trimming stripped 0 bases from V and 13 bases from J, with 9 bases between. The CDR3 is 11 residues long. Germline lookup yields CDR1 LGHNA and CDR2 YSLEER. The CDR3 DNA reads as TGCGCCAGCAGCCAAGATACCGCGCCGTACTTC. It specifies CASSQDTAPYF.

CDR3 in amino acids: CAIRGQGDTEAFF. The CDR3 nucleotides read TGTGCCATCAGAGGACAGGGTGACACTGAAGCTTTCTTT. The rearrangement uses TRBV10-3 and TRBJ1-1; 8 bases agree with TRBD1. CDR3 length: 13 residues. V was clipped by 6 bases and J by 3 bases; unmatched bases: 3. Germline lookup yields CDR1 ENHRY and CDR2 SYGVKD.

In its sample, this clonotype was seen many times. The genes are TRBV20-1 and TRBJ2-7; D perhaps matches TRBD1 (6 bases). Germline lookup yields CDR1 DFQATT and CDR2 SNEGSKA (reference sequence). V lost 0 bases and J lost 3, with 9 bases in between. The CDR3 has 13 residues. CDR3 in amino acids: CSARDGGDYEQYF. CDR3 bases: TGCAGTGCTAGAGATGGGGGCGACTACGAGCAGTACTTC.

The chain links TRBV12-3 or TRBV12-4 to TRBJ2-1; TRBD2 is a possible D gene (5 bases). V was cut by 9 bases and J by 2 bases, with 14 bases left in between. The CDR3 has 14 amino acids. CDR3 sequence: CASQSTGTYNEQFF. The CDR3 DNA follows: TGTGCCAGTCAAAGTACCGGGACCTACAATGAGCAGTTCTTC.

This clonotype has at least ten counts. This chain uses TRBV20-1 with TRBJ1-4; TRBD1 agrees at 7 bases. Losses at the gene ends were 4 bases for V and 8 bases for J; bases not matched to a gene: 13. Germline CDR1 DFQATT, CDR2 SNEGSKA (reference sequence). The CDR3 has 15 amino acids. The CDR3 spells CSAKRATGRGEKLFF. Written as DNA, the CDR3 is TGCAGTGCTAAAAGGGCGACAGGCAGGGGGGAAAAACTGTTTTTT.

This clonotype was counted at least ten times. The chain employs TRBV29-1 and TRBJ2-1; no clear D. V lost 7 bases to trimming and J lost 8 bases, with 9 bases between them. The germline V gene encodes CDR1 SQVTM and CDR2 ANQGSEA. The CDR3 is 10 amino acids. Here the CDR3 DNA reads TGCAGCGCCTACCCCCATGAGCAGTTCTTC. Translation gives CSAYPHEQFF.

This clonotype was recorded many times. This rearrangement joins TRBV20-1 to TRBJ2-3, with 13 bases fitting TRBD2. The CDR3 extends over 15 amino acids. The V gene's germline CDR1 is DFQATT and CDR2 SNEGSKA (reference sequence). Losses at the gene ends were 6 bases for V and 6 bases for J; bases not matched to a gene: 9. CDR3 amino acids: CSAQGLAGRGDTQYF. The CDR3 DNA reads TGCAGTGCACAGGGACTAGCGGGAAGAGGTGATACGCAGTATTTT.

This clonotype came up a few times. The chain recombines TRBV4-3 with TRBJ2-2; tentatively, D is TRBD2 (6 bases). V dropped 3 bases and J dropped 5 bases, with 16 bases sitting between them. The CDR3 runs to 16 residues. The germline CDR1 and CDR2 sequences are LGHNA and YSLEER. The CDR3: CASSHGPPGLTGELFF. The DNA of the CDR3 is TGCGCCAGCAGCCACGGCCCCCCGGGACTGACCGGGGAGCTGTTTTTT.

The CDR3 spells CSAGQGRNEQYF. The CDR3 DNA reads as TGCAGTGCTGGACAGGGTAGAAACGAGCAGTACTTC. V gene TRBV20-1 combines with J gene TRBJ2-7; 8 positions agree with TRBD1. This CDR3 contains 12 residues. V dropped 5 bases and J dropped 5; count of bases not matched to a gene: 5. Germline values: CDR1 DFQATT, CDR2 SNEGSKA (reference sequence).

The gene calls are TRBV21-1 and TRBJ2-7. TRBV21-1 is a pseudogene locus. The CDR3 length is 16 residues. The CDR3 sequence: CASSPTGGGASYEQYF. The CDR3 DNA reads TGTGCCAGCAGCCCCACCGGCGGAGGTGCATCCTACGAGCAGTACTTC.

This clonotype was detected a few times. CDR3 coding DNA: TGCAGTGCTAGCATCAGCTACGAGCAGTACTTC. Its protein is CSASISYEQYF. The chain joins TRBV20-1 to TRBJ2-7; D uncertain. V dropped 3 bases and J dropped 3 bases, with 6 bases sitting between them. The CDR3 runs to 11 residues. The germline V gene encodes CDR1 DFQATT and CDR2 SNEGSKA (reference sequence).

This clonotype was seen ten or more times. The gene calls are TRBV29-1 and TRBJ1-4; tentatively, D is TRBD1 (5 bases). Looked up from germline, CDR1 is SQVTM and CDR2 is ANQGSEA. V shed 4 bases and J shed 3 bases, with 9 bases lying between them. This CDR3 comprises 13 residues. CDR3 nucleotides: TGCAGCGTTGTGGCGGGACCTAATGAAAAACTGTTTTTT. This encodes CSVVAGPNEKLFF.

The sample holds many counts of this clonotype. This chain uses TRBV12-3 or TRBV12-4 with TRBJ1-5; D is possibly TRBD1 (6 bases). The CDR3 is made up of 15 amino acids. V dropped 5 bases and J dropped 4 bases, with 15 bases sitting between them. The CDR3 protein is CASSQSWGANQPQHF. CDR3 bases: TGTGCCAGCAGTCAGAGTTGGGGGGCTAATCAGCCCCAGCATTTT.

The V and J genes are TRBV7-2 and TRBJ2-3; D possibly corresponds to TRBD2 (8 bases). Germline V gives CDR1 SGHTA, CDR2 FQGNSA. Trimming took 5 bases from V and 6 from J, leaving 18 bases between them. This CDR3 has 15 amino acids. This CDR3 is CASSQGGLGGDTQYF. The CDR3, as DNA: TGTGCCAGCAGCCAGGGGGGACTAGGCGGTGATACGCAGTATTTT.

The genes are TRBV6-2 or TRBV6-3 and TRBJ2-3; D is uncertain. This CDR3 is built from 14 residues. Germline CDR1 is MNHEY and CDR2 is SVGEGT. V lost 1 base to trimming and J lost 1 base, with 6 bases between them. In DNA, the CDR3 is TGTGCCAGCAGTTACTGGGCGGGCACAGATACGCAGTATTTT. This encodes CASSYWAGTDTQYF.

This rearrangement joins TRBV12-3 or TRBV12-4 to TRBJ2-2; D might be TRBD2 (6 bases). V lost 7 bases, J lost 3 bases, and 12 bases lay in between. CDR3 length: 14 amino acids. CDR3 nucleotides: TGTGCCAGCAACCGGGACTCCTACACCGGGGAGCTGTTTTTT. Translated: CASNRDSYTGELFF.

This clonotype occurred a few times. The genes are TRBV24-1 and TRBJ2-3; 8 bases match TRBD2. The germline V gene encodes CDR1 KGHDR and CDR2 SFDVKD. The CDR3 is made up of 17 amino acids. The V gene end was trimmed by 4 bases and the J gene end by 4 bases; junction bases not matched to a gene: 12. As DNA, the CDR3 is TGTGCCACCAGTGACCCTACTAGCGGAACCCTCTCAGATACGCAGTATTTT. Encoded protein: CATSDPTSGTLSDTQYF.

The rearrangement uses TRBV29-1 and TRBJ2-1; 9 nucleotides agree with TRBD2. J gave up 9 bases and V 1 base, and 13 bases lay outside the gene matches. Germline values: CDR1 SQVTM, CDR2 ANQGSEA. The CDR3 has 16 residues. Here the CDR3 DNA reads TGCAGCGTTGAAGCGAAATGGCGGGAGGGCCGTGGTGAGCAGTTCTTC. Encoded protein: CSVEAKWREGRGEQFF.

This clonotype was found a few times. The chain uses TRBV20-1 and TRBJ2-2, with 8 bases fitting TRBD2. Looked up from germline, CDR1 is DFQATT and CDR2 is SNEGSKA (reference sequence). V was clipped by 1 base and J by 5 bases; unmatched bases: 6. This CDR3 has 15 amino acids. The CDR3: CSARGAGVRTGELFF. CDR3 in DNA: TGCAGTGCTAGAGGAGCGGGAGTAAGAACCGGGGAGCTGTTTTTT.

This clonotype was seen ten or more times. V usage is TRBV15 and J usage is TRBJ2-1; 12 nucleotides align to TRBD2. CDR1 and CDR2 (germline): LNHNV, YYDKDF (reference sequence). J lost 10 bases, V lost 1 base, and 5 bases had no gene match. This CDR3 has 15 amino acids. The DNA for the CDR3 is TGTGCCACCAGCAGAGTAGGACTAGCGGGACAGGAGCAGTTCTTC. Encoded protein: CATSRVGLAGQEQFF.

There are a few counts of this clonotype. The chain recombines TRBV5-6 with TRBJ2-4; weak D call: TRBD1 (6 bases). The germline gives CDR1 SGHDT, CDR2 YYEEEE. V was trimmed by 1 base and J by 7 bases, leaving 9 bases between them. This CDR3 has 13 amino acids. In DNA, the CDR3 is TGTGCCAGCAGCTTGAGGCAGGGGAACATTCAGTACTTC. Amino acid sequence: CASSLRQGNIQYF.

This clonotype occurred a few times. V and J are TRBV7-2 and TRBJ2-3; 13 nucleotides line up with TRBD2. The CDR3 extends over 14 amino acids. V was pared by 5 bases and J by 6 bases, with 2 bases of the junction left unmatched. Germline assignment: CDR1 SGHTA and CDR2 FQGNSA. In DNA, the CDR3 is TGTGCCAGCAGCCGGACTAGCGGGAGCGATACGCAGTATTTT. This sequence encodes CASSRTSGSDTQYF.

This clonotype was seen a handful of times. The chain links TRBV29-1 to TRBJ2-7; D may be TRBD1 (5 bases). Trimming removed 4 bases at V and 6 bases at J, with 19 bases between. The germline V gene has CDR1 SQVTM and CDR2 ANQGSEA. The CDR3 loop spans 14 amino acids. This CDR3 reads CSVGIGQGTGEQYF. The CDR3 DNA is TGCAGCGTTGGTATAGGGCAGGGAACTGGCGAGCAGTACTTC.